This TCR beta chain was identified in a study of blood T cells in healthy people across ages. Study-level points and caveats: Using unsorted PBMCs precluded a conclusive naive versus antigen-experienced comparison. Diversity figures based on one million T cells were deemed too low.

The V gene end was trimmed by 4 bases and the J gene end by 2 bases; junction bases not matched to a gene: 3. Germline CDR1 and CDR2: SGHKS and YYEKEE (reference sequence). The CDR3 sequence is 14 residues long. Each sample used at least 6.5 million PBMCs. As to this clonotype: Its target is unknown.

Combining a sample-barcoded 5' primer with a J-beta primer mix, a second PCR ran for roughly 6 to 11 cycles. Sequencing of every sample gave 2.5 million or more CDR3-containing paired-end reads. TCRdb reprocessed the 5' RACE reads with MiXCR, giving one entry per CDR3 protein. The sample records roughly 680,000 distinct CDR3 sequences, approximately 52% being singletons. V usage is TRBV5-5 and J usage is TRBJ1-1, with 9 positions matching TRBD1. Material for sequencing was blood. The receptor's source is a woman older than 75 in good health. CDR3 nucleotides: TGTGCCAGCAGCGGGACAGGGTTCAACACTGAAGCTTTCTTT. It is translated as CASSGTGFNTEAFF.